This record looks at one TCR beta chain sequence and its context. Its antigen target is currently unknown. No much larger clonotype is one base removed from it; base qualities were not supplied. One collaborating source in Seattle enrolled patients during active infection and followed them longitudinally through the course of disease. Each collaborating institution followed its own protocols to collect whole blood in K2EDTA tubes. For TCRbeta analysis, collaborators shipped samples as frozen whole blood, isolated PBMCs, or DNA extracted from either of those sample types. The data belong to a study of blood T cell repertoires in COVID-19 (dated by TCRdb to 2018 to 2020). Study-level background: Samples from collaborators originated in the United States, Italy and Spain and spanned both the acute and convalescent phases of COVID-19. Samples were obtained from the ongoing ImmuneRACE study (first 160 participants) and from over a thousand subjects provided by 6 global collaborators. Nearly every sample came with metadata listing a de-identified subject ID, COVID-19 status, age in years and sex. A freely available public database, intended as a resource for researchers studying the immune response to SARS-CoV-2, is where the repertoires were released. HLA class I and class II types, where available, came from metadata supplied by the sample provider rather than from assay-based typing. Deeply sampled blood TCRbeta repertoires from subjects exposed to, actively infected with, or recovered from COVID-19 were included in the dataset. The prospective study material was composed of cDNA or gDNA derived from T cells, B-cell-depleted T cells, or PBMCs.

CDR3 length: 17 amino acids, cysteine to phenylalanine. Of the read, only the CDR3 DNA is kept; its 51 bases are in frame from base 1. CDR1 and CDR2 (SGHRS, YFSETQ) derive from the germline V gene. V is pared back by 4 bases and J by 3 bases, with 20 bases lying between the germline termini. TCRbeta CDR3 regions were amplified from genomic DNA using the immunoSEQ Assay, a bias-controlled multiplex PCR. The source study handled its data this way. Nucleated cell counts per sample were estimated from amplification of reference gene primers within the assay. To quantify the absolute abundance of each unique TCRbeta CDR3 rearrangement, sequence reads were collapsed and filtered. For each sample, productive Simpson clonality was calculated by taking the square root of Simpson's diversity index across productive rearrangements. TCRdb holds this immuneACCESS table with in-frame rearrangements only. Some clones are missing; in checked studies, unresolved V genes explain under half, and the rest has no known cause. The V and J calls and the clone size are those of that table, but D and trimming were determined from the DNA. For this sample the table gives 150,000 to 200,000 clones, of which just under 85% were detected only once. The ten top clones hold 0.85% to 0.95% of the sample.

General findings and caveats noted by the study authors: Clinical and demographic metadata were provided uncurated, with the amount varying by source and participant.

The source is a man aged 55 to 70 with COVID-19, enrolled during active disease. The sequencing sample was made of peripheral blood. The chain is made from TRBV5-1 and TRBJ1-3, with TRBD1 perhaps the D gene, on 6 matching bases. The DNA sequence follows: TGCGCCAGCAGCGCGGGGGCCGGTGGGAATAGTGGAAACACCATATATTTT. The translation is CASSAGAGGNSGNTIYF.